The rows below give T cell receptor beta chains drawn from one sample of a study of T cell responses to AZD1222 COVID-19 vaccine. The repertoire was sequenced with immunoSEQ multiplex PCR; TCRdb's copy has only in-frame clones and lacks some. The sample consists of 150,000 to 200,000 clones, about 91% of them appearing once. Sequenced here: peripheral blood, sampled 28 days after the second AZD1222 dose. The receptors stem from an adult who received the AZD1222 COVID-19 vaccine. Both conserved end residues are part of each CDR3. Each record gives: CDR3 protein, CDR3 DNA, D gene, J gene, clone size, V gene. D genes are given only for firm matches. Rows give clone size only sometimes, using once, few, many, or a class for an expanded clone.

cdr3_aa: CAIRGTGGAGSPLHF
cdr3_nt: TGTGCCATCAGAGGGACAGGGGGCGCGGGATCACCCCTCCACTTT
d_call: TRBD1
j_call: TRBJ1-6
clone_size: .
v_call: TRBV10-3

cdr3_aa: CASSLGSRTSGETQYF
cdr3_nt: TGTGCTAGCAGCTTAGGGAGCCGGACTAGTGGCGAGACCCAGTACTTC
d_call: TRBD2
j_call: TRBJ2-5
clone_size: .
v_call: TRBV7-7

cdr3_aa: CASSPLGPNTEAFF
cdr3_nt: TGTGCCAGCAGCCCCTTAGGGCCCAACACTGAAGCTTTCTTT
d_call: .
j_call: TRBJ1-1
clone_size: .
v_call: TRBV5-6

cdr3_aa: CASRTSKPQGNTEAFF
cdr3_nt: TGCGCCAGCAGAACATCAAAACCACAGGGGAACACTGAAGCTTTCTTT
d_call: .
j_call: TRBJ1-1
clone_size: .
v_call: TRBV10-2

cdr3_aa: CASSPVLAPNEQFF
cdr3_nt: TGTGCCAGCAGCCCCGTGCTAGCACCAAATGAGCAGTTCTTC
d_call: .
j_call: TRBJ2-1
clone_size: .
v_call: TRBV5-4

cdr3_aa: CASSSTAPTEAFF
cdr3_nt: TGTGCCAGCAGCTCCACCGCGCCCACTGAAGCTTTCTTT
d_call: .
j_call: TRBJ1-1
clone_size: .
v_call: TRBV7-9

cdr3_aa: CASSEPESYGYTF
cdr3_nt: TGTGCCAGCAGTGAACCGGAGAGCTATGGCTACACCTTC
d_call: .
j_call: TRBJ1-2
clone_size: .
v_call: TRBV6-1

cdr3_aa: CATRQSSNQPQHF
cdr3_nt: TGTGCCACCCGACAGTCTAGCAATCAGCCCCAGCATTTT
d_call: .
j_call: TRBJ1-5
clone_size: once
v_call: TRBV10-3

cdr3_aa: CATSREWGGGTEAFF
cdr3_nt: TGTGCCACCAGCAGAGAGTGGGGGGGAGGCACTGAAGCTTTCTTT
d_call: .
j_call: TRBJ1-1
clone_size: .
v_call: TRBV15

cdr3_aa: CASSQDLGPTPLPLGNQPQHF
cdr3_nt: TGTGCCAGCAGCCAAGATCTAGGACCAACACCGCTTCCTTTGGGTAATCAGCCCCAGCATTTT
d_call: .
j_call: TRBJ1-5
clone_size: .
v_call: TRBV14

cdr3_aa: CASSLDRAYGYTF
cdr3_nt: TGTGCCAGCAGCTTGGACAGGGCTTATGGCTACACCTTC
d_call: .
j_call: TRBJ1-2
clone_size: .
v_call: TRBV5-6

cdr3_aa: CASSRLRGGSMNTEAFF
cdr3_nt: TGTGCCAGCAGCCGACTGAGGGGGGGTTCCATGAACACTGAAGCTTTCTTT
d_call: .
j_call: TRBJ1-1
clone_size: .
v_call: TRBV6-6

cdr3_aa: CASSIGPNIEAFF
cdr3_nt: TGTGCCAGTAGTATAGGGCCGAACATTGAAGCTTTCTTT
d_call: .
j_call: TRBJ1-1
clone_size: .
v_call: TRBV19

cdr3_aa: CASSVGTAAVVQYF
cdr3_nt: TGTGCCAGCAGCGTAGGGACGGCCGCGGTCGTTCAGTACTTC
d_call: .
j_call: TRBJ2-4
clone_size: .
v_call: TRBV9

cdr3_aa: CASSLAGGSLTGELFF
cdr3_nt: TGTGCCAGCAGCTTAGCCGGCGGGAGTCTAACCGGGGAGCTGTTTTTT
d_call: TRBD2
j_call: TRBJ2-2
clone_size: .
v_call: TRBV7-2

cdr3_aa: CASSLVQPTSYEQYF
cdr3_nt: TGTGCCAGCAGTTTGGTACAGCCCACCTCCTACGAGCAGTACTTC
d_call: .
j_call: TRBJ2-7
clone_size: .
v_call: TRBV6-5